This entry concerns a single TCR beta chain. The table lists this clone with a few counts. Its antigen is unknown. Per-base quality was not reported, and no clone a single base away is much larger than it. These data come from a study of lymphopenia after photon versus proton radiotherapy (dated by TCRdb to the late 2010s). Study-wide context: Photon and proton radiation therapy were compared by the study for their immunological effects in patients with gastrointestinal tumors who developed high-grade lymphopenia. The cohort included 20 to 25 patients with gastrointestinal tumors who developed lymphopenia after receiving either photon or proton therapy. The goal of the study was to describe how the two radiation modalities differ in their effects on the immune system.

Study-wide conclusions, independent of this receptor: The authors looked at the survival association only in patients who died, and they framed better survival with proton therapy as a possibility rather than a demonstrated result. Across the cohort, a larger post-nadir drop in TCR diversity was inversely correlated with overall survival time among patients who died. Relative stability during treatment was observed in proton-treated patients, whereas loss of naive T cells and TCR diversity and gain of effector/memory populations were observed in photon-treated patients. After the lymphocyte count nadir, oligoclonal expansion, especially of CD8+ Temra cells, was observed in photon-treated repertoires, and the drop in diversity was driven by this expansion.

The V and J ends are trimmed by 1 base and 0 bases, leaving 10 bases between them. CDR1 and CDR2, looked up from the germline V gene, are SGHVS and FQNEAQ. The CDR3, cysteine through phenylalanine, is 16 amino acids long. The only DNA kept is the CDR3, 48 bases in frame from the first base. Preparation of the library involved the immunoSEQ multiplex PCR assay. T cell repertoires were profiled with deep sequencing of rearranged TCR beta loci together with multiparametric flow cytometry. The table was pulled from immuneACCESS by TCRdb, which kept in-frame rearrangements only. Such tables lose some clones; where checked, under half of the loss comes from unresolved V genes, and the rest has no known cause. The table for this sample lists 150,000 to 200,000 clones; less than 90% of them were counted only once. The top ten clonotypes cover approximately 4.8% of the sample.

The chain was built from TRBV7-8 and TRBJ1-3; the D gene lacks a confident call. The TCR originated in a man in his fifties or sixties with gastric cancer. This material consisted of peripheral blood, taken from a patient treated with photon-based radiotherapy. The CDR3: CASSLVTVTSGNTIYF. The DNA sequence is as follows: TGTGCCAGCAGCTTAGTTACAGTGACCTCTGGAAACACCATATATTTT.